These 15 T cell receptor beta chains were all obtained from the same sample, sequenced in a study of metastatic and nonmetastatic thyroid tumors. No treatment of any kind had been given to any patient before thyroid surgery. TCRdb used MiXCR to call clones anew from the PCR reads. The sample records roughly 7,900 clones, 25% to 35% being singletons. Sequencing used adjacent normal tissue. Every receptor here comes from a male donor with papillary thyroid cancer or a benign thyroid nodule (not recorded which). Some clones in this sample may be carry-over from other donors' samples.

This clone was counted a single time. CDR3 residues: CSATGLWHQPQHF. CDR3 nucleotides: TGCAGTGCTACAGGGCTGTGGCATCAGCCCCAGCATTTT. This chain uses TRBV20-1 with TRBJ1-5; possible D gene TRBD1, 5 bases. CDR1 is DFQATT, CDR2 SNEGSKA, per germline (reference sequence). Trimming cost V 4 bases and J 5 bases, with 12 bases left between them. The CDR3 spans 13 residues.

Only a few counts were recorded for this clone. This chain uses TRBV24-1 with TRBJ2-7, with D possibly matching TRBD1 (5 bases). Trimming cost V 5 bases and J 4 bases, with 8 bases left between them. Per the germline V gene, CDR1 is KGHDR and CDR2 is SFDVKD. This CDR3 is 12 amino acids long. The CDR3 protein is CATSAQGYEQYF. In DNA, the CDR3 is TGTGCCACCAGTGCCCAGGGATACGAGCAGTACTTC.

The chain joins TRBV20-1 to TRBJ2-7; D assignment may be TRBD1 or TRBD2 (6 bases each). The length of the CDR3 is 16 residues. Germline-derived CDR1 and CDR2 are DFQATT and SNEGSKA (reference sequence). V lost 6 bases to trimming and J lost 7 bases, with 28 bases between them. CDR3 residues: CSARPSAGPGALEQYF. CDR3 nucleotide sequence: TGCAGTGCAAGGCCCTCCGCGGGGCCAGGGGCCTTGGAGCAGTACTTC.

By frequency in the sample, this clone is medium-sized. CDR3 amino acids: CATRGLANRQYF. CDR3 sequence (DNA): TGTGCCACTAGAGGACTAGCGAATCGGCAGTACTTC. The chain combines TRBV19 with TRBJ2-7, with 9 nucleotides matching TRBD2. V lost 10 bases and J lost 9; bases outside the gene matches: 10. From germline, CDR1 is LNHDA and CDR2 SQIVND (reference sequence). This CDR3 is 12 amino acids long. Looking up the rest from reference TRBV19 and TRBJ2-7 gives the full variable domain: DGGITQSPKYLFRKEGQNVTLSCEQNLNHDAMYWYRQDPGQGLRLIYYSQIVNDFQKGDIAEGYSVSREKKESFPLTVTSAQKNPTAFYLCATRGLANRQYFGPGTRLTVT.

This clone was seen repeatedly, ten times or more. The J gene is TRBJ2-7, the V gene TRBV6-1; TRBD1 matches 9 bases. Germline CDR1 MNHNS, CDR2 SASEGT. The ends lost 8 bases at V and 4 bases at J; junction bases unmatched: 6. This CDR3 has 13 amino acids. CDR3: CASARDREYEQYF. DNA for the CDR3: TGTGCCAGCGCCCGGGACAGGGAGTACGAGCAGTACTTC.

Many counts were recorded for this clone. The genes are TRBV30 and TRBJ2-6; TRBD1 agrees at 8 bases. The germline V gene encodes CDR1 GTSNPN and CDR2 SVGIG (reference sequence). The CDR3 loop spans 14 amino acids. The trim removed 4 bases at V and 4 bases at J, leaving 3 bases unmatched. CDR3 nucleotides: TGTGCCTGGACCAGGGGGCCGGGGGCCAACGTCCTGACTTTC. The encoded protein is CAWTRGPGANVLTF.

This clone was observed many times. The CDR3 here is CAWSVLNPGRGYGYTF. CDR3 DNA sequence: TGTGCCTGGAGTGTACTAAACCCCGGGAGGGGCTATGGCTACACCTTC. V is TRBV30 and J is TRBJ1-2; TRBD1 might be the D (5 bases). The germline V gene has CDR1 GTSNPN and CDR2 SVGIG (reference sequence). This CDR3 comprises 16 residues. The V gene lost 0 bases and the J gene lost 4 bases, with 18 bases spanning the gap.

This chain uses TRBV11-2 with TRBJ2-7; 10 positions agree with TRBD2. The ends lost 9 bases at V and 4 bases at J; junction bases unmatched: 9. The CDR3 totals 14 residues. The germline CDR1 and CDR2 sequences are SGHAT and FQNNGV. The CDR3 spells CASHQLAGYYEQYF. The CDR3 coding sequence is TGTGCCAGTCACCAACTAGCGGGATATTACGAGCAGTACTTC.

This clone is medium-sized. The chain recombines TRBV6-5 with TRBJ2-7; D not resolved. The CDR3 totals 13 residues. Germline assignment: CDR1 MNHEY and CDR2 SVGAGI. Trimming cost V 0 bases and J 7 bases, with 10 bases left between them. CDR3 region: CASSYSTPGEQYF. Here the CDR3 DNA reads TGTGCCAGCAGTTACTCGACGCCGGGTGAGCAGTACTTC.

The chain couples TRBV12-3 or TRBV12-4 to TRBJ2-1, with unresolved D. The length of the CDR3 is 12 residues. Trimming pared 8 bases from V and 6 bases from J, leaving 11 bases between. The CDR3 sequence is CASLGICNEQFF. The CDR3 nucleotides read TGTGCCAGCTTGGGTATCTGCAATGAGCAGTTCTTC.

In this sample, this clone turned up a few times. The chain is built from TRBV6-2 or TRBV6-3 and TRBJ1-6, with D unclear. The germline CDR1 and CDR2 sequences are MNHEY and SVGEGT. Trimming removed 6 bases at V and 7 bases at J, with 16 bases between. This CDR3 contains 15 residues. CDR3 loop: CASSPNWSGNSPLHF. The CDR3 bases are TGTGCCAGCAGCCCCAATTGGTCCGGGAATTCACCCCTCCACTTT.

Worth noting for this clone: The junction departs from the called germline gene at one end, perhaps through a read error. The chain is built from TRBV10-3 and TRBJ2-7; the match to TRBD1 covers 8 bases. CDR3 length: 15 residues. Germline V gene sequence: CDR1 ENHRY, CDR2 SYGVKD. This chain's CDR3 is CAISGGQGYYYEQYF. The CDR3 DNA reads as TGTGCAATCAGTGGCGGACAGGGTTACTACTACGAGCAGTACTTC.

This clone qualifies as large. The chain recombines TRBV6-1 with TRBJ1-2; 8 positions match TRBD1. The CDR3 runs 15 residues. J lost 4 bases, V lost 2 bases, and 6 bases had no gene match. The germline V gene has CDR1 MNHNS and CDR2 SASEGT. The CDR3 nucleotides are TGTGCCAGCAGTGAACAGGGGGCCCTTTTCTATGGCTACACCTTC. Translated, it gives CASSEQGALFYGYTF.

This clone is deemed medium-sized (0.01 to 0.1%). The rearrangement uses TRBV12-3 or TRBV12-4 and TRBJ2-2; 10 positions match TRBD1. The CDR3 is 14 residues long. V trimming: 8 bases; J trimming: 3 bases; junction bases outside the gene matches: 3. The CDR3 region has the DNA TGTGCCAGCCAGGGACAGGGGTACACCGGGGAGCTGTTTTTT. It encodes CASQGQGYTGELFF.

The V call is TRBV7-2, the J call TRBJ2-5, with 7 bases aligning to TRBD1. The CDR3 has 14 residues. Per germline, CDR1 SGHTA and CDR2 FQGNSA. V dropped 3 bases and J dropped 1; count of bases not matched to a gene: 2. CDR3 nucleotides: TGTGCCAGCAGCTTGACAGGGAGCCAAGAGACCCAGTACTTC. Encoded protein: CASSLTGSQETQYF.